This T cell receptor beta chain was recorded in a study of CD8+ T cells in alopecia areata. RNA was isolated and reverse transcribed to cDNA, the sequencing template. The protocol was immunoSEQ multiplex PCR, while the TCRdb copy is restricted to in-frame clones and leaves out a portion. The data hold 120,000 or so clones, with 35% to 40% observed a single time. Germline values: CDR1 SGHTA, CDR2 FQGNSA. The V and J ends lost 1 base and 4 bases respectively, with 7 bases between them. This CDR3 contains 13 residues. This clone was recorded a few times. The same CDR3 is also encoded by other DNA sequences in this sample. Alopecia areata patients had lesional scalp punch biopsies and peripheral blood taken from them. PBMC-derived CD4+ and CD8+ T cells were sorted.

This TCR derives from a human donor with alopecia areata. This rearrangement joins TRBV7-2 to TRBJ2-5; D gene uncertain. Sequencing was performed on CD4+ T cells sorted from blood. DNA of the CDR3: TGTGCCAGCAGCTTAGGGGTAGGAGAGACCCAGTACTTC. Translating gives CASSLGVGETQYF.